This entry lists 5 T cell receptor beta chains sequenced from one sample in a study of T cell repertoires in cytomegalovirus infection. MiXCR, run by TCRdb on the reads, gives a single entry per CDR3 protein. The sample consists of 310,000 or so distinct CDR3 sequences, about a sixth of them appearing once. The sequenced material came from PBMCs. These receptors were taken from a human donor in good health (CMV status not recorded). Some clones in this sample may be carry-over from other donors' samples.

Ten or more counts support this clonotype. The V and J genes are TRBV27 and TRBJ1-3, with 7 bases fitting TRBD1. The CDR3 loop spans 16 amino acids. CDR1 MNHEY and CDR2 SMNVEV come from the germline V gene (reference sequence). The V and J ends lost 4 bases and 0 bases, in that order; junction bases with no gene match: 6. CDR3 in DNA: TGTGCCAGCAGTTCTACAGGGGCGGCCTCTGGAAACACCATATATTTT. It yields the protein CASSSTGAASGNTIYF.

About this clonotype: This may arise from a read error, as a much more abundant clone is one base away. The chain links TRBV11-2 to TRBJ2-5; tentative D call: TRBD2 (5 bases). Per germline, CDR1 SGHAT and CDR2 FQNNGV. CDR3 length equals 14 residues. The CDR3 DNA follows: TGTGGCAGCAGCTTACTAGGCCCTCAAGAGACCCAGTACTTC. Its translation is CGSSLLGPQETQYF. Complete variable domain (other parts from reference TRBV11-2 and TRBJ2-5): EAGVAQSPRYKIIEKRQSVAFWCNPISGHATLYWYQQILGQGPKLLIQFQNNGVVDDSQLPKDRFSAERLKGVDSTLKIQPAKLEDSAVYLCGSSLLGPQETQYFGPGTRLLVL.

This sequence joins TRBV4-1 and TRBJ1-5; D gene unclear. The CDR3 loop spans 16 amino acids. Trimming pared 0 bases from V and 1 base from J, leaving 10 bases between. Germline CDR1 reads MGHRA; CDR2 reads YSYEKL. The CDR3 coding sequence is TGCGCCAGCAGCCAAGAGTTAGGGCCGAGCAATCAGCCCCAGCATTTT. Amino acid sequence: CASSQELGPSNQPQHF.

This clonotype was counted only a few times. The J gene is TRBJ2-3, the V gene TRBV20-1; perhaps D is TRBD1 or TRBD2 (5 bases each). In germline, CDR1 is DFQATT, CDR2 SNEGSKA (reference sequence). V lost 7 bases and J lost 2, with 16 bases in between. The CDR3 is 14 amino acids. CDR3 nucleotide sequence: TGCAGTGACCAGGGACCCACACTCACAGATACGCAGTATTTT. Protein product: CSDQGPTLTDTQYF.

The chain combines TRBV19 with TRBJ1-1; 9 nucleotides line up with TRBD1. This CDR3 is built from 14 residues. Trimming removed 11 bases from V and 6 bases from J; junction bases left unmatched: 13. Germline CDR1 reads LNHDA; CDR2 reads SQIVND (reference sequence). The CDR3 region is CASHRDRVWAEAFF. The CDR3 DNA follows: TGTGCCTCCCACCGGGACAGGGTATGGGCTGAAGCTTTCTTT. The entire variable domain, with the rest obtained from reference TRBV19 and TRBJ1-1, is as follows: DGGITQSPKYLFRKEGQNVTLSCEQNLNHDAMYWYRQDPGQGLRLIYYSQIVNDFQKGDIAEGYSVSREKKESFPLTVTSAQKNPTAFYLCASHRDRVWAEAFFGQGTRLTVV.